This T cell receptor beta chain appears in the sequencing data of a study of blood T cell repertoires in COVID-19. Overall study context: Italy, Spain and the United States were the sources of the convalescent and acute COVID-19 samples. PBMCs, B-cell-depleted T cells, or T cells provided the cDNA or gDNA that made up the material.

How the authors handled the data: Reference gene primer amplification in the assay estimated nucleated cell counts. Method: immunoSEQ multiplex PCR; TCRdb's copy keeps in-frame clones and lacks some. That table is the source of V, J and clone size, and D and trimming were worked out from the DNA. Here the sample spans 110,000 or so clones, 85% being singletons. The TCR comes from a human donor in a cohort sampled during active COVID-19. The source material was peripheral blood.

CDR3 sequence (DNA): TGTGCCAGCAGTTACTCCCCCATGACAGGGGGCAGTGGCTACACCTTC. It codes for CASSYSPMTGGSGYTF. The V and J genes are TRBV6-5 and TRBJ1-2; 10 bases line up with TRBD1. The CDR3 contains 16 residues. Unmatched junction bases numbered 8, after V lost 0 bases and J lost 7 bases. From germline, CDR1 is MNHEY and CDR2 SVGAGI.